This TCR beta chain emerged from a study of T cell changes during pregnancy in multiple sclerosis. Sequencing was performed with immunoSEQ multiplex PCR; in TCRdb, only in-frame clones are kept and a portion is missing. The sample carries roughly 10,000 clones, 83% recorded once. Between the trimmed V and J ends, which lost 2 bases and 1 base, there was a span of 10 bases. Germline CDR1 reads SGDLS; CDR2 reads YYNGEE. The CDR3 sequence is 15 residues long. About this clone: The identical CDR3 is also encoded by other nucleotide sequences in the sample.

The chain couples TRBV9 to TRBJ2-1; tentatively, D is TRBD2 (5 bases). Sequencing used CD8+ T cells from peripheral blood mononuclear cells, obtained in the third trimester of pregnancy. The sequence came from a female donor in good health, enrolled as a control in a pregnancy study. DNA for the CDR3: TGTGCCAGCAGCGTGGAGGACTCTTCCTACAATGAGCAGTTCTTC. Translated: CASSVEDSSYNEQFF.